A single T cell receptor beta chain is shown here with its context. The record originates from a study of blood T cell repertoires in COVID-19. V was clipped by 1 base and J by 7 bases; unmatched bases: 2. CDR3 size: 15 residues. CDR1 and CDR2 (germline): SGHRS, YFSETQ. The assay was immunoSEQ multiplex PCR, and TCRdb's table has in-frame clones only and misses some. In the table there are hundreds of thousands of clones, roughly four fifths of which are singletons. Input material: peripheral blood. The chain combines TRBV5-1 with TRBJ2-1, with TRBD2 matching 13 bases. This sequence originates from a man older than 75 with acute or convalescent COVID-19. The CDR3 loop is CASSLRTSGSNEQFF. CDR3 DNA sequence: TGCGCCAGCAGCTTGAGGACTAGCGGGAGTAATGAGCAGTTCTTC. Using reference TRBV5-1 and TRBJ2-1 for the parts outside the CDR3, the full variable domain is KAGVTQTPRYLIKTRGQQVTLSCSPISGHRSVSWYQQTPGQGLQFLFEYFSETQRNKGNFPGRFSGRQFSNSRSEMNVSTLELGDSALYLCASSLRTSGSNEQFFGPGTRLTVL.